Sequencing of this T cell receptor beta chain was carried out in a study of OX40 agonist ivuxolimab in advanced cancers. Overall study context: Subjects had a mean age of around 60 years, with a range of 23 to 79; less than 90% were male.

Measured with immunoSEQ multiplex PCR; TCRdb has only the in-frame clones, and not every one. Of approximately 35,000 clones in the sample, over 60% were seen once. Deletions cut 8 bases from V and 1 base from J, with 7 bases between. The length of the CDR3 is 12 residues. Germline loops: CDR1 KGHSH, CDR2 LQKENI. The chain employs TRBV18 and TRBJ2-3; D is perhaps TRBD2 (5 bases). Specimen: CD4+ or CD8+ T cells sorted from blood, collected in a trial of the OX40 agonist ivuxolimab. The receptor comes from an adult with an advanced solid tumor such as melanoma, head and neck, liver or kidney cancer. The CDR3: CASKAGTDTQYF. Written as DNA, the CDR3 is TGTGCCAGCAAAGCGGGCACAGATACGCAGTATTTT.